This entry lists 12 T cell receptor beta chains sequenced from one sample in a study of cytomegalovirus exposure and HLA in healthy donors. It was with 60 Vbeta and 13 Jbeta primers that the PCR ran. Here immunoSEQ multiplex PCR was the method, and the copy in TCRdb shows in-frame clones only, minus some. Found here are 180,000 or so clones, 65% to 85% of them singletons; the top ten hold roughly 0.69%. The sequencing sample was made of PBMCs. Receptors originate from a woman between 18 and 30 years old in good health and CMV-seronegative.

The CDR3 DNA reads TGTGCCAGCAGTTTAGTAAGCGGGAGCCCCTACGAGCAGTACTTC. Translating it yields CASSLVSGSPYEQYF. V is TRBV28 and J is TRBJ2-7; TRBD2 agrees at 8 bases. The germline V gene encodes CDR1 MDHEN and CDR2 SYDVKM. The ends lost 2 bases at V and 2 bases at J; junction bases unmatched: 5. This CDR3 comprises 15 residues.

CDR3 nucleotide sequence: TGTGCCAGCAGTTTAGGGACTAAACGAAGTACAGATACGCAGTATTTT. Translation: CASSLGTKRSTDTQYF. This chain links TRBV28 with TRBJ2-3; TRBD2 aligns across 7 bases. Germline values: CDR1 MDHEN, CDR2 SYDVKM. J was trimmed by 3 bases and V by 2 bases; bases with no gene match: 8. The CDR3 has 16 amino acids.

The chain links TRBV30 to TRBJ2-2, with a weak D call TRBD2 (5 bases). The CDR3 has 15 amino acids. Germline V CDR1 and CDR2: GTSNPN, SVGIG (reference sequence). Trimming pared 2 bases from V and 1 base from J, leaving 11 bases between. DNA of the CDR3: TGTGCCTGGAGTCCTAGCTGGAGGAACACCGGGGAGCTGTTTTTT. It translates to CAWSPSWRNTGELFF.

V is TRBV28 and J is TRBJ1-3; 8 nucleotides agree with TRBD1. There are 14 residues in the CDR3. V lost 1 base and J lost 8; bases outside the gene matches: 4. Germline V gives CDR1 MDHEN, CDR2 SYDVKM. DNA of the CDR3: TGTGCCAGCAGTTTATCCAGGGGGCAGGACACCATATATTTT. It encodes CASSLSRGQDTIYF.

This chain uses TRBV5-6 with TRBJ2-7; D gene unclear. The CDR3 runs 11 residues. Trimming removed 4 bases from V and 0 bases from J, with 2 bases in between. Germline-derived CDR1 and CDR2 are SGHDT and YYEEEE. The CDR3 reads CASSRSYEQYF. The CDR3 DNA follows: TGTGCCAGCAGCCGCTCCTACGAGCAGTACTTC.

The chain is built from TRBV6-5 and TRBJ1-1; no clear D. Germline assignment: CDR1 MNHEY and CDR2 SVGAGI. CDR3 length: 15 amino acids. The V and J ends lost 7 bases and 1 base respectively, with 16 bases between them. The CDR3 region is CASTKTGLGNTEAFF. The CDR3 DNA reads TGTGCCAGCACTAAAACGGGGTTGGGGAACACTGAAGCTTTCTTT.

The chain combines TRBV7-5 with TRBJ1-1; the table's D call TRBD1 went unverified against the DNA. TRBV7-5 is an annotated pseudogene. CDR3 length: 13 residues. The CDR3 region is CARPDRDNTEAFF. CDR3 nucleotide sequence: TGTGCCAGACCGGACAGGGATAACACTGAAGCTTTCTTT.

The chain has TRBV7-8 and TRBJ2-3; D is perhaps TRBD2 (6 bases). The CDR3 extends over 16 amino acids. CDR1 and CDR2 (germline): SGHVS, FQNEAQ. Trimming removed 9 bases at V and 6 bases at J, with 25 bases between. The DNA of the CDR3 is TGTGCCAGTAGCGTTTGGAGGACTACAAGCAGGGATACGCAGTATTTT. It translates to CASSVWRTTSRDTQYF.

The chain joins TRBV4-3 to TRBJ2-1; possible D gene TRBD2, 5 bases. The CDR3 extends over 20 amino acids. Looked up from germline, CDR1 is LGHNA and CDR2 is YSLEER. V lost 1 base and J 0 bases, leaving 22 bases between the germline ends. CDR3 sequence reads: CASSQGSGIRRASSYNEQFF. The CDR3 region has the DNA TGCGCCAGCAGCCAAGGTTCGGGGATTCGGCGGGCGAGCTCCTACAATGAGCAGTTCTTC.

V usage is TRBV6-5 and J usage is TRBJ2-1; weak D call: TRBD2 (6 bases). The length of the CDR3 is 15 residues. Germline V lookup: CDR1 MNHEY, CDR2 SVGAGI. The V and J ends lost 4 bases and 9 bases respectively, with 19 bases between them. In nucleotides, the CDR3 is TGTGCCAGCAGTTCTTCAGCGGGCCCGTTAGGTGAGCAGTTCTTC. It is translated as CASSSSAGPLGEQFF.

The genes are TRBV29-1 and TRBJ2-5, with 11 bases fitting TRBD2. The closer fit of TRBJ2-7 to the DNA end suggests the J call may be wrong. Per germline, CDR1 SQVTM and CDR2 ANQGSEA. The CDR3 runs 13 residues. The CDR3 nucleotides read TGCAGCGTCTCGACTAGCGGGAACTACGAGCAGTACTTC. Translation gives CSVSTSGNYEQYF.

This clone was counted a single time. This rearrangement joins TRBV6-1 to TRBJ2-5, with TRBD1 matching 7 bases. The CDR3 extends over 14 amino acids. The V and J ends lost 7 bases and 7 bases, in that order; junction bases with no gene match: 12. CDR1 MNHNS and CDR2 SASEGT come from the germline V gene. The CDR3 nucleotides are TGTGCCAGCACGCTCCTGACAGGGACGGGGACCCAGTACTTC. It codes for CASTLLTGTGTQYF.